This T cell receptor beta chain is from a study of long-term antiretroviral therapy in people with HIV. The assay used was immunoSEQ (version v3.0), run at survey level. Generated by immunoSEQ multiplex PCR, the TCRdb table keeps only in-frame clones and is missing some. The data show approximately 27,000 clones, with around nine tenths seen just once and 4% to 4.5% held by the top ten. CDR1 is GTSNPN, CDR2 SVGIG, per germline (reference sequence). This CDR3 comprises 13 residues. The ends lost 5 bases at V and 4 bases at J; junction bases unmatched: 2. Sequenced material: unsorted PBMCs, taken 5.2 years after starting antiretroviral therapy. The chain links TRBV30 to TRBJ2-1, with 10 bases aligning to TRBD2. The TCR was taken from a woman between 40 and 55 years old with HIV. The CDR3 sequence is CAWEREGYNEQFF. The CDR3 DNA reads as TGTGCCTGGGAGCGGGAGGGGTACAATGAGCAGTTCTTC.